These 18 T cell receptor beta chains came from one sample sequenced in a study of blood T cell repertoires in COVID-19. The data were produced by immunoSEQ multiplex PCR, yet TCRdb's version contains in-frame clones alone and is incomplete. Here the sample spans 170,000 or so clones, about 86% being singletons. The sample comprised peripheral blood. The receptors shown here come from a man aged 50 to 59 with active or convalescent COVID-19.

This clone was detected only a few times. The rearrangement links TRBV30 to TRBJ2-7; 8 bases align to TRBD1. The CDR3 totals 14 residues. The germline gives CDR1 GTSNPN, CDR2 SVGIG (reference sequence). J gave up 3 bases and V 0 bases, and 4 bases lay outside the gene matches. The CDR3 nucleotides are TGTGCCTGGAGTGTCGGGACAGGCTACTACGAGCAGTACTTC. This sequence encodes CAWSVGTGYYEQYF.

The chain uses TRBV5-1 and TRBJ1-2, with 11 nucleotides matching TRBD1. V was clipped by 4 bases and J by 7 bases; unmatched bases: 6. CDR3 length equals 14 residues. Looked up from germline, CDR1 is SGHRS and CDR2 is YFSETQ. The CDR3 reads CASSPGQGDGGYTF. In DNA, the CDR3 is TGCGCCAGCAGCCCGGGACAGGGGGACGGTGGCTACACCTTC.

The chain is built from TRBV12-3 or TRBV12-4 and TRBJ1-1; maybe TRBD1 (6 bases). CDR3 length: 13 amino acids. V lost 6 bases, J lost 1 base, and 9 bases lay in between. CDR3 coding DNA: TGTGCCAGCAGGGAGACAGGGAACACTGAAGCTTTCTTT. Translated: CASRETGNTEAFF.

This rearrangement joins TRBV6-5 to TRBJ2-7; 7 nucleotides match TRBD1. The CDR3 consists of 15 residues. The trim removed 6 bases at V and 4 bases at J, leaving 12 bases unmatched. Germline loops: CDR1 MNHEY, CDR2 SVGAGI. The CDR3 sequence is CASRKFPGTEYEQYF. The DNA for the CDR3 is TGTGCCAGCAGGAAATTTCCCGGGACAGAGTACGAGCAGTACTTC.

The chain links TRBV24-1 to TRBJ2-2; D is unresolved. This CDR3 comprises 15 residues. Trimming stripped 3 bases from V and 2 bases from J, with 9 bases between. The germline gives CDR1 KGHDR, CDR2 SFDVKD. As DNA, the CDR3 is TGTGCCACCAGTGATCTGCGGTCCAACACCGGGGAGCTGTTTTTT. Translation gives CATSDLRSNTGELFF.

The V call is TRBV11-3, the J call TRBJ2-5; 7 positions match TRBD2. Looked up from germline, CDR1 is SGHNT and CDR2 is YENEEA. V lost 6 bases to trimming and J lost 2 bases; unmatched junction nucleotides: 9. This CDR3 has 15 residues. The chain's CDR3 is CASSQVQAGQETQYF. In DNA, the CDR3 is TGTGCCAGCAGTCAGGTTCAAGCGGGGCAAGAGACCCAGTACTTC.

The CDR3: CASSSFHEQYF. CDR3 in DNA: TGTGCCAGCAGCTCATTCCACGAGCAGTACTTC. The rearrangement joins TRBV14 to TRBJ2-7; D is ambiguous. Germline V gene sequence: CDR1 SGHDN, CDR2 FVKESK. Trimming pared 5 bases from V and 5 bases from J, leaving 7 bases between. The CDR3 sequence is 11 residues long.

The gene calls are TRBV20-1 and TRBJ2-2, with 9 bases lining up with TRBD2. The CDR3 covers 17 residues. Trimming took 3 bases from V and 1 from J; bases not matched to a gene: 9. The germline CDR1 and CDR2 sequences are DFQATT and SNEGSKA (reference sequence). In DNA, the CDR3 is TGCAGTGCTAGTGATGCGGGAGGGCCATTGAACACCGGGGAGCTGTTTTTT. This translates into CSASDAGGPLNTGELFF.

This clone was observed a few times. CDR3 region: CASSDGDRERYGYTF. The CDR3 DNA is TGTGCCAGCAGCGATGGGGACAGGGAAAGATATGGCTACACCTTC. The chain combines TRBV9 with TRBJ1-2; the match to TRBD1 covers 9 bases. There are 15 residues in the CDR3. Germline loops: CDR1 SGDLS, CDR2 YYNGEE. Trimming took 3 bases from V and 5 from J; bases not matched to a gene: 8.

The rearrangement links TRBV7-9 to TRBJ2-1, with a weak D call TRBD1 (6 bases). This CDR3 is built from 14 residues. The germline CDR1 and CDR2 sequences are SEHNR and FQNEAQ (reference sequence). The V gene lost 4 bases and the J gene lost 5 bases, with 12 bases spanning the gap. The CDR3 nucleotides are TGTGCCAGCAGCTACGACTGGGGGCACAATGAGCAGTTCTTC. Translated: CASSYDWGHNEQFF.

V and J are TRBV4-3 and TRBJ2-7, with 8 bases lining up with TRBD1. J was trimmed by 4 bases and V by 4 bases; bases with no gene match: 9. Germline values: CDR1 LGHNA, CDR2 YSLEER. The CDR3 has 15 amino acids. This CDR3 reads CASSPRLQGVYEQYF. CDR3 bases: TGCGCCAGCAGCCCAAGATTACAGGGGGTGTACGAGCAGTACTTC.

V usage is TRBV19 and J usage is TRBJ1-5; D may be TRBD1 (6 bases). V dropped 3 bases and J dropped 1 base, with 10 bases sitting between them. The CDR3 runs to 15 residues. CDR1 and CDR2 (germline): LNHDA, SQIVND (reference sequence). This CDR3 reads CASSMSQGSNQPQHF. The DNA for the CDR3 is TGTGCCAGTAGTATGTCGCAGGGGAGCAATCAGCCCCAGCATTTT. Complete variable domain (other parts from reference TRBV19 and TRBJ1-5): DGGITQSPKYLFRKEGQNVTLSCEQNLNHDAMYWYRQDPGQGLRLIYYSQIVNDFQKGDIAEGYSVSREKKESFPLTVTSAQKNPTAFYLCASSMSQGSNQPQHFGDGTRLSIL.

This clone was seen a handful of times. This rearrangement joins TRBV7-9 to TRBJ2-2; D is possibly TRBD1 (5 bases). CDR1 is SEHNR, CDR2 FQNEAQ, per germline (reference sequence). Trimming stripped 2 bases from V and 5 bases from J, with 15 bases between. This CDR3 contains 16 residues. CDR3 DNA: TGTGCCAGCAGCTTACTTACTGGGGCTGGGACCGGGGAGCTGTTTTTT. Encoded protein: CASSLLTGAGTGELFF. Complete variable domain (other parts from reference TRBV7-9 and TRBJ2-2): DTGVSQNPRHKITKRGQNVTFRCDPISEHNRLYWYRQTLGQGPEFLTYFQNEAQLEKSRLLSDRFSAERPKGSFSTLEIQRTEQGDSAMYLCASSLLTGAGTGELFFGEGSRLTVL.

The chain is built from TRBV7-6 and TRBJ2-5, with a tentative D call TRBD2 (5 bases). Germline CDR1 SGHVS, CDR2 FNYEAQ. The CDR3 spans 15 residues. V was trimmed by 1 base and J by 5 bases, leaving 14 bases between them. CDR3 sequence: CASSLVSSRRETQYF. CDR3 sequence (DNA): TGTGCCAGCAGCTTAGTTTCCAGCCGGAGGGAGACCCAGTACTTC. Variable domain in full (rest from reference TRBV7-6 and TRBJ2-5): GAGVSQSPRYKVTKRGQDVALRCDPISGHVSLYWYRQALGQGPEFLTYFNYEAQQDKSGLPNDRFSAERPEGSISTLTIQRTEQRDSAMYRCASSLVSSRRETQYFGPGTRLLVL.

The CDR3 protein is CASFSHPGSDTQYF. DNA of the CDR3: TGCGCCAGCTTTTCACACCCGGGATCAGATACGCAGTATTTT. The V call is TRBV5-1, the J call TRBJ2-3; a weak D match, TRBD2 (5 bases). Germline CDR1 is SGHRS and CDR2 is YFSETQ. Trimming removed 7 bases at V and 4 bases at J, with 16 bases between. This CDR3 region has 14 residues.

This chain connects TRBV24-1 to TRBJ2-3; 8 bases are shared with TRBD1. V dropped 3 bases and J dropped 4; count of bases not matched to a gene: 8. Germline CDR1 KGHDR, CDR2 SFDVKD. The CDR3 totals 16 residues. The CDR3 reads CATSDATGGSADTQYF. CDR3 DNA: TGTGCCACCAGTGATGCCACAGGGGGTAGCGCAGATACGCAGTATTTT.

This clone was observed a single time. The chain links TRBV7-2 to TRBJ2-3; 12 positions agree with TRBD2. J lost 5 bases, V lost 7 bases, and 10 bases had no gene match. Germline CDR1 reads SGHTA; CDR2 reads FQGNSA. This CDR3 region has 16 residues. The CDR3 spells CASNVASGRAGDTQYF. DNA for the CDR3: TGTGCCAGCAATGTGGCTAGCGGGAGGGCTGGAGATACGCAGTATTTT.

This chain joins TRBV6-6 and TRBJ2-7; 7 bases line up with TRBD1. The CDR3 extends over 14 amino acids. J gave up 6 bases and V 1 base, and 6 bases lay outside the gene matches. In germline, CDR1 is MNHNY, CDR2 SVGAGI (reference sequence). Here the CDR3 reads CASSYLNTGAEQYF. The DNA of the CDR3 is TGTGCCAGCAGTTACTTAAACACAGGGGCCGAGCAGTACTTC.